This T cell receptor (beta chain) was recovered during a study of PD-L1 blockade in urothelial cancer. Study information: Blood analysis occurred 3 weeks (second dose) and 6 weeks after treatment start.

The CDR3 has 15 amino acids. Trimming removed 2 bases from V and 4 bases from J, with 16 bases in between. Germline V lookup: CDR1 SGHNT, CDR2 YYREEE (reference sequence). Only in-frame clones appear in the TCRdb table, and some are missing; sequencing was by immunoSEQ multiplex PCR. The repertoire holds roughly 130,000 clones, with roughly 84% as singletons. The time point: pretreatment peripheral blood. The sequence was obtained from a man aged 50-60 years with urothelial cancer. The specimen was PBMCs, collected around atezolizumab (anti-PD-L1) treatment. The V call is TRBV5-4, the J call TRBJ2-7; D is possibly TRBD1 (6 bases). CDR3 in amino acids: CASSFGPPGDYEQYF. In DNA form, the CDR3 reads TGTGCCAGCAGCTTCGGACCCCCAGGGGATTACGAGCAGTACTTC.